This T cell receptor (beta chain) came from a study of T cell repertoires in cytomegalovirus infection. Study-level background: Public TCR beta signatures provided an indication of both CMV infection and a matching HLA type. Study-level points and caveats: CMV-specific HLA-C-restricted TCR beta clonotypes dominated the ex vivo response.

As concerns this clonotype: Antigen unknown.

Each CDR3 protein gets one entry after TCRdb re-called the reads with MiXCR. Of hundreds of thousands of distinct CDR3 sequences in the sample, roughly 15% were seen once. The sample taken for sequencing was PBMCs. The TCR comes from a human donor in good health (CMV status not recorded). Some clones in this sample may be carry-over from other donors' samples.

The CDR3 DNA sequence: TGTGCCAGCAGTTTCGGTCGGGCAGGGGCTAACTATGGCTACACCTTC. It yields the protein CASSFGRAGANYGYTF. The chain couples TRBV28 to TRBJ1-2, with a weak D call TRBD1 (6 bases). From germline, CDR1 is MDHEN and CDR2 SYDVKM. The V gene lost 3 bases and the J gene lost 0 bases, with 14 bases spanning the gap. The CDR3 extends over 16 amino acids.